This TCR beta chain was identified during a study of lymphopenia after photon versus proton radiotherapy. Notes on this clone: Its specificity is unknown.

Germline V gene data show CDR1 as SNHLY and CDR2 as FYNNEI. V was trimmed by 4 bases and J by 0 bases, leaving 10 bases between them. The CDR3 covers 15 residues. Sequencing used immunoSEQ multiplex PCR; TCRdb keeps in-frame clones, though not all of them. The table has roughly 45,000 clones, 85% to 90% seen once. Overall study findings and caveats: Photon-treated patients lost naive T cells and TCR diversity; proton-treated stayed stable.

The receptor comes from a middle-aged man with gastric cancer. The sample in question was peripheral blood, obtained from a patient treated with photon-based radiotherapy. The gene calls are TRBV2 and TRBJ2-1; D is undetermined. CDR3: CASSAFESSYNEQFF. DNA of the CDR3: TGTGCCAGCAGTGCGTTCGAGAGCTCCTACAATGAGCAGTTCTTC.